The present T cell receptor (beta chain) was sequenced within a study of regulatory T cells in long-lasting Graves disease (dated by TCRdb to about 2021). About the investigation overall: Patients with newly diagnosed Graves' disease had been on antithyroid drugs for under 3 months. The study was conducted in China and was registered as a clinical trial. Persistent Graves' disease patients were compared with newly diagnosed Graves' disease patients by peripheral blood TCR sequencing and RNA sequencing. TCR sequencing covered around 13 persistent and approximately 20 newly diagnosed Graves' disease patients, 33 samples in total.

The investigation overall reported the following: Compared with newly diagnosed patients, persistent Graves' disease patients had lower TCR Shannon entropy and fewer highly expanded clones, which suggests clonal expansion. Only the TCR beta chain was sequenced and analyzed. Persistent disease showed preferential use of TRBV28, TRBJ1-2 and TRBJ2-5, whereas newly diagnosed disease favored TRBV20-1 and TRBJ2-1. The authors acknowledged the small sample size as a limitation that may reduce accuracy. A larger number of public clonotypes was shared among persistent patients (approximately 2,600) than among newly diagnosed patients (around 970). Because the primary lesion, thyroid tissue, could not be accessed, the study looked at peripheral blood alone.

Points on this clonotype: Its antigen is unknown. Per-nucleotide qualities are absent, and no much larger clonotype sits a single base away.

The time point label, read with the paper, signifies: newly diagnosed GD, antithyroid drugs for less than 3 months. For both TCR sequencing and RNA sequencing, RNA was extracted from PBMCs in TRIzol. Graves' disease was diagnosed according to American Thyroid Association guidelines. Patients for the study were recruited at an endocrinology department in Xi'an, China. Each patient gave about 8.1 milliliters of peripheral blood, collected in an EDTA anticoagulant tube. Ficoll Paque Plus density gradient separation was used to isolate PBMCs, and no additional T cell sorting was done. An Agilent 2100 Bioanalyzer and agarose gel were used to check RNA quality, while a NanoDrop 2000 measured RNA concentration. The library was produced with multiplex PCR. TCRdb names Illumina HiSeq 4000 as the instrument used. iRepertoire HTBI primers and Arm-PCR amplification of CDR3 regions were used to construct TCR beta libraries. Gel purification was performed on PCR products prior to sequencing. The study's processing was this. Gene usage analysis of CDR3 amino acid clonotypes relied on the approximately 60 TRBV and about 13 TRBJ segments identified across samples. COPE and FqMerger were used to merge the filtered high-quality paired reads into contigs. Contigs were aligned with BLAST to IMGT TRBV, TRBD and TRBJ reference genes, and CDR3 was defined per IMGT. Highly expanded clones were defined as clonotypes with a frequency above 0.1%. Shannon entropy was used to measure repertoire diversity, and the Gini coefficient was used to measure V-J evenness. Clonotypes shared by more than one individual were considered public. TCRdb trimmed public reads at Q25 via fastp, called clones via MiXCR and kept in-frame beta chains. CDR3 protein duplicates are merged, each entry listing the most common genes and DNA. These V and J calls originate from TCRdb's pipeline instead of the authors' own analysis. The sample table holds 200,000 to 250,000 distinct CDR3 sequences, of which 20% were seen once. Approximately 13% of the sample comes from the top ten.

Trimming costs V 4 bases and J 9 bases, and their ends lie 13 bases apart. The germline V gene supplies CDR1 SGHTA and CDR2 FQGNSA. The CDR3 numbers 13 residues from cysteine through phenylalanine. Only CDR3 DNA remains: 39 bases, in frame from the first base. Sequencing used peripheral blood mononuclear cells (PBMCs), obtained at new diagnosis, from a patient treated with antithyroid drugs. The sequence was collected from a female donor with Graves disease. The chain is made from TRBV7-2 and TRBJ1-5; perhaps TRBD1 is the D gene, with 5 bases matching. The base sequence is TGTGCCAGCAGCTCCGGGGCCCCAGTGCCCCAGCATTTT. It encodes CASSSGAPVPQHF.